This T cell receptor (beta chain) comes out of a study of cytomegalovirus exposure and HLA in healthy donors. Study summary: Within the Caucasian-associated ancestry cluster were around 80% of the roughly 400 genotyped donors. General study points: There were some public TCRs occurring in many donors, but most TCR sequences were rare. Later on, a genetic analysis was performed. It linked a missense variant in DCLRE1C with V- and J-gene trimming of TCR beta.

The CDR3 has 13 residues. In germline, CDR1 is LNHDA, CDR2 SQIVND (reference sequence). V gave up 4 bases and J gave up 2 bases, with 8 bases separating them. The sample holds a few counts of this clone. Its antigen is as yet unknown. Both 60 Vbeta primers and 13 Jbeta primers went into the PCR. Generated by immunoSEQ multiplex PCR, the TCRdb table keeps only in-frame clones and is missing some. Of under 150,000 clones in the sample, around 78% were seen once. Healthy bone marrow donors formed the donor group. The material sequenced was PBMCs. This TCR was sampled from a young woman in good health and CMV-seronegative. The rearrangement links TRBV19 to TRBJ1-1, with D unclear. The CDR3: CASSKRENTEAFF. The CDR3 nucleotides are TGTGCCAGTAGTAAGCGGGAAAACACTGAAGCTTTCTTT.